Described below is a single TCR beta chain sequence and its context. Each diagnosis was grounded in clinical symptoms, serum thyroxine and TRAb, thyroid ultrasound, and orbital computed tomography. The data stem from a study of T cells in Graves' hyperthyroidism and ophthalmopathy. This CDR3 region has 15 residues. Per germline, CDR1 SGHTA and CDR2 FQGNSA. The junction had 12 bases not matched to a gene; V was cut back by 5 bases and J by 7 bases. Amplification of TCR beta CDR3 regions was performed using RNA transcripts as template. TCR CDR3 underwent first-round RT-PCR with the HTBI primer set. TCRdb fed the multiplex PCR reads into MiXCR, producing one record per CDR3 protein. The sample carries nearly 750,000 distinct CDR3 sequences, 35% recorded once.

The chain recombines TRBV7-2 with TRBJ1-1; 8 bases are a match to TRBD1. Sequences were obtained from blood. The clonotype comes from a woman aged 35 to 49 with Graves' hyperthyroidism. The CDR3 loop is CASSRPPTGVSEAFF. CDR3 nucleotide sequence: TGTGCCAGCAGCCGCCCTCCGACAGGGGTGAGTGAAGCTTTCTTT.